This T cell receptor beta chain is drawn from a study of blood T cells in healthy people across ages. The use of a sample-barcoded 5' primer and a J-beta primer mix characterized a second PCR of roughly 7 to 11 cycles. Every sample gave at least 2.5 million paired-end reads containing CDR3. TCRdb processed the 5' RACE reads anew with MiXCR; each CDR3 protein has one entry. The table includes more than 1 million distinct CDR3 sequences, 40% to 55% detected once. Broader study findings: Both naive CD4+ cell counts and diversity were greater in long-lived donors than in aged donors. The recorded TCR beta diversity per million T cells decreased in a roughly linear manner with age.

This clonotype was seen a few times. Its antigen is not identified. This may be a read error: a much more frequent sequence differs by one nucleotide. Germline CDR1 and CDR2: SNHLY and FYNNEI. V was clipped by 4 bases and J by 5 bases, with 6 bases between them. The CDR3 loop spans 11 amino acids. Per-sample yields of isolated PBMCs were at least 6 million. Sequenced sample: blood. V usage is TRBV2 and J usage is TRBJ2-7; D is undetermined. This clonotype was sampled from a woman in her fifties or sixties in good health. CDR3 DNA: TGTGCCAGCAGTGCAGGCCACGAGCAGTACTTC. Encoded protein: CASSAGHEQYF.